This record concerns one TCR beta chain sequence. Method: immunoSEQ multiplex PCR; TCRdb's copy keeps in-frame clones and lacks some. The table lists about 120,000 clones, less than 90% of them singletons. The sample originates from a study of control samples from healthy donors and cancer patients. The germline CDR1 and CDR2 sequences are GTSNPN and SVGIG (reference sequence). Trimming shortened V by 3 bases and J by 6 bases, and 20 bases separated the two germline ends. CDR3 length: 15 residues. The source is a young man in good health. Material for sequencing was blood. The V and J genes are TRBV30 and TRBJ1-1, with D hard to call. CDR3 bases: TGTGCCTGGAGACAGAAGACAAAGGGCATATCTGAAGCTTTCTTT. Residues: CAWRQKTKGISEAFF.